What follows describes a single T cell receptor beta chain. What it binds is not known. The data stem from a study of T cell clones after liver transplantation. Notes on the study in general: A larger donor-reactive than third-party decline suggested partial antigen-specific deletion.

Data came from immunoSEQ multiplex PCR; TCRdb stores just in-frame clones and leaves some out. The sample records roughly 55,000 clones, 55% to 85% being singletons. CDR1 and CDR2 (germline): SGHTA, FQGTGA. Trimming took off 2 bases at V and 2 bases at J, with 9 bases between the two ends. The CDR3 extends over 15 amino acids. The TCR sequence derives from a human patient who received a liver transplant. The graft donor may have given rise to some T cells. This chain uses TRBV7-3 with TRBJ2-2; D unclear. The sequenced sample was CD4+ T cells from blood, obtained about 56 months after liver transplant. CDR3 region: CASSLSRSNTGELFF. CDR3 in DNA: TGTGCCAGCAGCTTATCCCGCTCCAACACCGGGGAGCTGTTTTTT. Drawing the rest from reference TRBV7-3 and TRBJ2-2, the complete variable domain is GAGVSQTPSNKVTEKGKYVELRCDPISGHTALYWYRQSLGQGPEFLIYFQGTGAADDSGLPNDRFFAVRPEGSVSTLKIQRTERGDSAVYLCASSLSRSNTGELFFGEGSRLTVL.